What follows describes a single T cell receptor (beta chain). CDR3 length: 11 residues. CDR1 and CDR2 (germline): SGHRS, YFSETQ. The ends were cut back, 1 base at V and 8 bases at J, with 4 bases in the middle. The entry originates in a study of identical twins. Each CDR3 protein is one row after TCRdb ran MiXCR on the 5' RACE reads. The data contain some 630,000 distinct CDR3 sequences, about 7.1% of them singletons. This sample was also put to use in a study of yellow fever vaccine responses in identical twins.

The genes are TRBV5-1 and TRBJ2-1, with unresolved D. Sequencing input: PBMCs. The clonotype comes from a woman aged 18-29 years in good health. CDR3 nucleotide sequence: TGCGCCAGCAGCTTGTACGATGAGCAGTTCTTC. The encoded protein is CASSLYDEQFF.